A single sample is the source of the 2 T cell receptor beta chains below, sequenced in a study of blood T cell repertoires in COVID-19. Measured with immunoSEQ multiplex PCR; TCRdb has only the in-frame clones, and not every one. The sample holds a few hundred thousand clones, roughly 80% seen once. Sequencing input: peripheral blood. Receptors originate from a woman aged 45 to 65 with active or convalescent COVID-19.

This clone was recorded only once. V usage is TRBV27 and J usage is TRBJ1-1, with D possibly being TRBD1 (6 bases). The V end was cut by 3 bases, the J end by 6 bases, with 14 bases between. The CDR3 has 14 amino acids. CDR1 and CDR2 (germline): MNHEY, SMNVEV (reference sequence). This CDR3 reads CASSFLTGSAEAFF. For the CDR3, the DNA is TGTGCCAGCAGTTTCCTGACAGGCTCCGCTGAAGCTTTCTTT.

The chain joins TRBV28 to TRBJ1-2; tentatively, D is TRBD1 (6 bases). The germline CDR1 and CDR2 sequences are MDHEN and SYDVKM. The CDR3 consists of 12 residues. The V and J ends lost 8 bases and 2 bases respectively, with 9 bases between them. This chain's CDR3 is CASGQINYGYTF. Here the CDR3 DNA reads TGTGCCAGCGGACAGATCAACTATGGCTACACCTTC.